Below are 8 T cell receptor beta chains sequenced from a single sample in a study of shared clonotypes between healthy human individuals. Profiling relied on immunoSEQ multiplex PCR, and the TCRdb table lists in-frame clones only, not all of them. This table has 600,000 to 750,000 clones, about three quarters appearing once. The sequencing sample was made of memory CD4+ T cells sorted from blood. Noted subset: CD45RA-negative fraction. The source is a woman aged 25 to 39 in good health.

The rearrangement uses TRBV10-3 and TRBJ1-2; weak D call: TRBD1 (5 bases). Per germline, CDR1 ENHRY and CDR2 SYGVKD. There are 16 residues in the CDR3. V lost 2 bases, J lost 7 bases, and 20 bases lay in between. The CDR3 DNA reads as TGTGCCATCAGTGAGCCTCGGTCAGGGCGAGGAAGTGGCTACACCTTC. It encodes CAISEPRSGRGSGYTF.

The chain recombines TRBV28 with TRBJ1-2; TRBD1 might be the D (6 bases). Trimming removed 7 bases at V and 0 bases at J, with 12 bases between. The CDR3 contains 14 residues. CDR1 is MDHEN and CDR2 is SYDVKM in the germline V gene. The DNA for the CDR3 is TGTGCCAGCAATAGGGGGGCTCCTAACTATGGCTACACCTTC. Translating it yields CASNRGAPNYGYTF.

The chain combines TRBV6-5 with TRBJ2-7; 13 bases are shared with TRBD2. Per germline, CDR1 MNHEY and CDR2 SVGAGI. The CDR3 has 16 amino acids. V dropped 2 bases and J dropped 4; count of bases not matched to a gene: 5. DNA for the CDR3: TGTGCCAGCAGTTACACTAGCGGGAGGGCCGGATACGAGCAGTACTTC. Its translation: CASSYTSGRAGYEQYF.

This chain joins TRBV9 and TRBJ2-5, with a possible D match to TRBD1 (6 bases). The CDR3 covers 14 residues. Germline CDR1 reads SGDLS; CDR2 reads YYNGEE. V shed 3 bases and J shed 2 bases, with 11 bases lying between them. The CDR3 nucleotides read TGTGCCAGCAGCGAGGGACAACCACAAGAGACCCAGTACTTC. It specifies CASSEGQPQETQYF.

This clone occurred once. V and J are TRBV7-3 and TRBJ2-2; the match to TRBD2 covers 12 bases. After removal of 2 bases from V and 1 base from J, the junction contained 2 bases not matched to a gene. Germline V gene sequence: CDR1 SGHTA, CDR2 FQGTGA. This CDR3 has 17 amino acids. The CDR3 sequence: CASSLPGLAGNTGELFF. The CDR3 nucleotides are TGTGCCAGCAGCTTACCGGGACTAGCGGGGAACACCGGGGAGCTGTTTTTT.

Here the CDR3 DNA reads TGTGCCAGCAGCTTAGCCCGGGAGGAGCAGTACTTC. The encoded protein is CASSLAREEQYF. The V gene is TRBV7-2, the J gene TRBJ2-7; TRBD2 might be the D (6 bases). Germline V CDR1 and CDR2: SGHTA, FQGNSA. With 0 bases removed from V and 7 bases from J, the gap between germline ends came to 7 bases. The CDR3 length is 12 residues.

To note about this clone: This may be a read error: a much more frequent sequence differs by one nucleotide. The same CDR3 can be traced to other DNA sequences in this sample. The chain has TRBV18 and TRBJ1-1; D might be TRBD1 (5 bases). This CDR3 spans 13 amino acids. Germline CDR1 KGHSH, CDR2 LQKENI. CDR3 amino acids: CASSPSGTTEAFF. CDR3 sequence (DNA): TGTGCCAGCTCACCATCAGGGACCACTGAGGCTTTCTTT.

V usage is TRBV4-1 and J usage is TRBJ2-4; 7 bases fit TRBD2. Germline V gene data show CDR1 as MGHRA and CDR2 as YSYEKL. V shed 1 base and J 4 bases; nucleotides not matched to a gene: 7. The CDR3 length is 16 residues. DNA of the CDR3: TGCGCCAGCAGCCAAGTGGGAGGGGCTGGGAAAAACATTCAGTACTTC. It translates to CASSQVGGAGKNIQYF.